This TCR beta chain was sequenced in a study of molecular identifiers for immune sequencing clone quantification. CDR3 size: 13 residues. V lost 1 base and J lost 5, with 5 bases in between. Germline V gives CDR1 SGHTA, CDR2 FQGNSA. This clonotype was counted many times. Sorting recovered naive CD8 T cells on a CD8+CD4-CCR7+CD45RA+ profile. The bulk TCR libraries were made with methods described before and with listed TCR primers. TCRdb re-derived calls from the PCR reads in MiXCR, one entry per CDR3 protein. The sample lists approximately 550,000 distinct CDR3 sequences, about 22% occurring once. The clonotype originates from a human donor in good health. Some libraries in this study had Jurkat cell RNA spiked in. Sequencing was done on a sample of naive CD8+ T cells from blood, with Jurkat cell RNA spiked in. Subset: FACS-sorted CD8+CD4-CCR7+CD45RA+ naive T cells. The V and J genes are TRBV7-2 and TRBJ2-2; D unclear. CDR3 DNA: TGTGCCAGCAGCTTAGTTACGACCGGGGAGCTGTTTTTT. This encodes CASSLVTTGELFF. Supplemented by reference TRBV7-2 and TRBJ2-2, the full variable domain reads GAGVSQSPSNKVTEKGKDVELRCDPISGHTALYWYRQSLGQGLEFLIYFQGNSAPDKSGLPSDRFSAERTGGSVSTLTIQRTQQEDSAVYLCASSLVTTGELFFGEGSRLTVL.